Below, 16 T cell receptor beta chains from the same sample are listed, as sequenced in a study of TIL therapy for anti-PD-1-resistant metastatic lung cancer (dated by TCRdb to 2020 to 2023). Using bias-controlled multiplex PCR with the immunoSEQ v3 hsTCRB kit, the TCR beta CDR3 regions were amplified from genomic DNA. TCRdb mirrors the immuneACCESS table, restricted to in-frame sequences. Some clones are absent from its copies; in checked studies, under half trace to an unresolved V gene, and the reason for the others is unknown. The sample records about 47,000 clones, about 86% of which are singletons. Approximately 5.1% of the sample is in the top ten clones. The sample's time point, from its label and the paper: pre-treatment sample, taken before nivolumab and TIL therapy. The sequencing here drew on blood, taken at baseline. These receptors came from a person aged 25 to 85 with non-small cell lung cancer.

Here the CDR3 DNA reads TGTGCCAGCAGTTCGTCCGCCCCGAATTCACCCCTCCACTTT. It encodes CASSSSAPNSPLHF. This sequence joins TRBV27 and TRBJ1-6, with D unclear. The CDR3 length is 14 residues. Germline lookup yields CDR1 MNHEY and CDR2 SMNVEV (reference sequence). V was cut by 4 bases and J by 7 bases, with 11 bases left in between.

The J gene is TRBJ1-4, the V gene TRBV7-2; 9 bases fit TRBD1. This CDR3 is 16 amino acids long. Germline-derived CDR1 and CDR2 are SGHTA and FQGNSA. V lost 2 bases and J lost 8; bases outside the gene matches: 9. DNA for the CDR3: TGTGCCAGCAGCTTAATTTCGGGACAGGGCGGGGAAAAACTGTTTTTT. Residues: CASSLISGQGGEKLFF.

Here the CDR3 reads CASSYGQGRDIQYF. CDR3 sequence (DNA): TGTGCCAGCAGCTATGGACAGGGGAGGGACATTCAGTACTTC. The rearrangement joins TRBV5-8 to TRBJ2-4, with 9 bases fitting TRBD1. There are 14 residues in the CDR3. In germline, CDR1 is SGHTS, CDR2 YDEGEE. V shed 3 bases and J 8 bases; nucleotides not matched to a gene: 6.

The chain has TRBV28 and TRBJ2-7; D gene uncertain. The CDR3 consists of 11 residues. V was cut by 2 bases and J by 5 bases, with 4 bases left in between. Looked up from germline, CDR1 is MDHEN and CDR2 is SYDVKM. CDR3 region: CASSLGNEQYF. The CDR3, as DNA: TGTGCCAGCAGTTTAGGCAACGAGCAGTACTTC.

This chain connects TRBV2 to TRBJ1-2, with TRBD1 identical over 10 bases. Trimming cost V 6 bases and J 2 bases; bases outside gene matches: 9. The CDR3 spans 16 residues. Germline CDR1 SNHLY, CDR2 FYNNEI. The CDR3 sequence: CASRAVPGQGNYGYTF. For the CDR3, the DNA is TGTGCCAGCAGGGCAGTCCCGGGACAGGGGAACTATGGCTACACCTTC. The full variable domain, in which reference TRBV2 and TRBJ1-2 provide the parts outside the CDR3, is EPEVTQTPSHQVTQMGQEVILRCVPISNHLYFYWYRQILGQKVEFLVSFYNNEISEKSEIFDDQFSVERPDGSNFTLKIRSTKLEDSAMYFCASRAVPGQGNYGYTFGSGTRLTVV.

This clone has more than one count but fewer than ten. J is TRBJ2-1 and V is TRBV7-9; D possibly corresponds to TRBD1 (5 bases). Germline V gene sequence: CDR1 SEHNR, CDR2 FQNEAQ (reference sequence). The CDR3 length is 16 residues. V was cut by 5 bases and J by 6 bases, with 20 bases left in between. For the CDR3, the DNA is TGTGCCAGCAGCGCGGCAGGGTTTTTTGGGGTCAATGAGCAGTTCTTC. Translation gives CASSAAGFFGVNEQFF.

The CDR3 sequence: CASSFWDRGDNYGYTF. The CDR3 nucleotides are TGTGCCAGCAGCTTTTGGGACAGGGGGGACAACTATGGCTACACCTTC. J is TRBJ1-2 and V is TRBV11-2, with 11 nucleotides matching TRBD1. The J segment lost 2 bases and the V segment lost 3 bases, leaving 5 bases of the junction unmatched. CDR1 is SGHAT, CDR2 FQNNGV, per germline. The CDR3 spans 16 residues.

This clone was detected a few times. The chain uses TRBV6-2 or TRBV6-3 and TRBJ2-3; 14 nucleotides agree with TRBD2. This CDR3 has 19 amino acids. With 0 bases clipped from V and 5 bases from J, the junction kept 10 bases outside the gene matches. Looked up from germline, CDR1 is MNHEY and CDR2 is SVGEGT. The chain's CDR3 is CASSYSGLAGDGGRDTQYF. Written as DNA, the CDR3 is TGTGCCAGCAGTTACTCGGGACTAGCGGGAGACGGTGGACGAGATACGCAGTATTTT.

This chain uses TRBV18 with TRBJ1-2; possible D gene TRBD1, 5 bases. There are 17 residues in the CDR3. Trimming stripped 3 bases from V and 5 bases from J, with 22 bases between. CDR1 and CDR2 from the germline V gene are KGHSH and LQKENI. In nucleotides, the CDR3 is TGTGCCAGCTCACCTCGGGGCCCATCCGAGAATAAATATGGCTACACCTTC. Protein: CASSPRGPSENKYGYTF.

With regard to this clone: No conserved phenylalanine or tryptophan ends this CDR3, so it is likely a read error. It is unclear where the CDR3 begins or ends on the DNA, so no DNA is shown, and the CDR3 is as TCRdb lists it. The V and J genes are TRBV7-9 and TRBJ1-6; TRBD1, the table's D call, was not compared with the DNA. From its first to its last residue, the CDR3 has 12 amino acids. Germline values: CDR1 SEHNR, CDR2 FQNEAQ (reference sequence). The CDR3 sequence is CASSFHRDRVNS.

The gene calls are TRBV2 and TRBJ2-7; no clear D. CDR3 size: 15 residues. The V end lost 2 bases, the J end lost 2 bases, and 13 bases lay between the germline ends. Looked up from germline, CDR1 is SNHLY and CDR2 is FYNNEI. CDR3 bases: TGTGCCAGCAGTGAACAGTGGCAGGCTCCCTACGAGCAGTACTTC. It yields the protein CASSEQWQAPYEQYF.

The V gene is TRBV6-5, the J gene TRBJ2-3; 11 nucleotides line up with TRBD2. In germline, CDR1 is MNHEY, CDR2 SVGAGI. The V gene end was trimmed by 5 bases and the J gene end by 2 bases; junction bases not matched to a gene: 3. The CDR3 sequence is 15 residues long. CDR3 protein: CASSLSGRVTDTQYF. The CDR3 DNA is TGTGCCAGCAGTCTTAGCGGGAGGGTCACAGATACGCAGTATTTT.

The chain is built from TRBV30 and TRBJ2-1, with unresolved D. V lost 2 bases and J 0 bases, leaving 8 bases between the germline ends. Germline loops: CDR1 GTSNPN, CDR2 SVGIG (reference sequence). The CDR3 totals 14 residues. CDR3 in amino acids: CAWSLGSSYNEQFF. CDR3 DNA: TGTGCCTGGAGTCTGGGTAGCTCCTACAATGAGCAGTTCTTC.

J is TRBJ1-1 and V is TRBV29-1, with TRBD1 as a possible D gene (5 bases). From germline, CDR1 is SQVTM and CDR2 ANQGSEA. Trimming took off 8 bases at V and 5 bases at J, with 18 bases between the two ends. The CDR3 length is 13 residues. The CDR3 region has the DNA TGCAGCACGCGTCGTGGGGCAGAAACTGAAGCTTTCTTT. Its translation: CSTRRGAETEAFF.

CDR3 sequence reads: CASSGTDRQRAQYF. CDR3 coding DNA: TGTGCCAGCAGCGGGACTGATCGTCAGCGGGCGCAGTATTTT. The chain recombines TRBV6-5 with TRBJ2-3; a weak D match, TRBD2 (6 bases). Germline V gene data show CDR1 as MNHEY and CDR2 as SVGAGI. V was shortened by 6 bases and J by 10 bases, with 20 bases between the two germline ends. The CDR3 consists of 14 residues.

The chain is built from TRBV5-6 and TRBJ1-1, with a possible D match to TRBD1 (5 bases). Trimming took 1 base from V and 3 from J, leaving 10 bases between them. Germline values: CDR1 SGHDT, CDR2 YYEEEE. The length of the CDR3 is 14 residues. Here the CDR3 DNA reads TGTGCCAGCAGCTTGTTGGGGGGGTACACTGAAGCTTTCTTT. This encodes CASSLLGGYTEAFF.